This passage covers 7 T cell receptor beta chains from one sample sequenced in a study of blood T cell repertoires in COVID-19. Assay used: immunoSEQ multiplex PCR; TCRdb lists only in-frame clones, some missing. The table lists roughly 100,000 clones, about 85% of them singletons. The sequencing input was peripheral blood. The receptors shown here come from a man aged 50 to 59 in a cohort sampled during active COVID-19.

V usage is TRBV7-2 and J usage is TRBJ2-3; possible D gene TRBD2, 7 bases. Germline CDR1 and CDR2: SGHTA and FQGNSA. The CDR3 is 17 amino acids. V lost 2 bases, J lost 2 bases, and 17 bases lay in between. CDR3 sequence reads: CASSLPPAGAPTDTQYF. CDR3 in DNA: TGTGCCAGCAGCTTACCCCCCGCGGGGGCCCCCACAGATACGCAGTATTTT.

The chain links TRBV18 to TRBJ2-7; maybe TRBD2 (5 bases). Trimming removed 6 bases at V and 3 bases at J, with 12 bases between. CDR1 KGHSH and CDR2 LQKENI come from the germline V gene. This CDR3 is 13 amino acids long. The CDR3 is CASSPGTVYEQYF. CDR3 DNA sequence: TGTGCCAGCTCCCCGGGAACAGTCTACGAGCAGTACTTC.

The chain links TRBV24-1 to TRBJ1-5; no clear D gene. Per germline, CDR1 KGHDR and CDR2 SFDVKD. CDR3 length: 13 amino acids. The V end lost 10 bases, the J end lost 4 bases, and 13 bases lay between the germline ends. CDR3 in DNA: TGTGCCACAGCCCGGGGATGGAATCAGCCCCAGCATTTT. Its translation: CATARGWNQPQHF.

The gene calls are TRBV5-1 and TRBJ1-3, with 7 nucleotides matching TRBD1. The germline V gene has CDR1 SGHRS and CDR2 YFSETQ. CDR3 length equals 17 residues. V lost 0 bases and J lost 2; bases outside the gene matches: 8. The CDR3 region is CASSLVLQGIAGNTIYF. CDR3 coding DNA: TGCGCCAGCAGCTTGGTCCTACAGGGGATAGCTGGAAACACCATATATTTT.

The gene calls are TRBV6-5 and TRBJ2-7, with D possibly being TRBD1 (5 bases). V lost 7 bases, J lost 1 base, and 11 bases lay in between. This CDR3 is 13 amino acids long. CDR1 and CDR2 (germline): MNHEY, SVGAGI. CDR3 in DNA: TGTGCCAGCAAGGACACACGGTCCTACGAGCAGTACTTC. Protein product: CASKDTRSYEQYF.

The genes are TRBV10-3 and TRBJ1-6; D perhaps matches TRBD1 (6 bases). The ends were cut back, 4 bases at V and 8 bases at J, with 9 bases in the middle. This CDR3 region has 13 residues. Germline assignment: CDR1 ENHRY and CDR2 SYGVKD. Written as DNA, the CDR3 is TGTGCCATCAGTGCGGACAGAGATTCACCCCTCCACTTT. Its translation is CAISADRDSPLHF.

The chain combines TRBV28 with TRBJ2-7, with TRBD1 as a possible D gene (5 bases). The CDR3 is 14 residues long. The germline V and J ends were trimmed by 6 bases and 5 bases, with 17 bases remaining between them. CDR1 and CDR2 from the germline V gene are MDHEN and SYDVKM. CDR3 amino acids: CASSTQGRIDEQYV. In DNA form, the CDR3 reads TGTGCCAGCAGCACTCAGGGTAGGATTGACGAGCAGTACGTC.